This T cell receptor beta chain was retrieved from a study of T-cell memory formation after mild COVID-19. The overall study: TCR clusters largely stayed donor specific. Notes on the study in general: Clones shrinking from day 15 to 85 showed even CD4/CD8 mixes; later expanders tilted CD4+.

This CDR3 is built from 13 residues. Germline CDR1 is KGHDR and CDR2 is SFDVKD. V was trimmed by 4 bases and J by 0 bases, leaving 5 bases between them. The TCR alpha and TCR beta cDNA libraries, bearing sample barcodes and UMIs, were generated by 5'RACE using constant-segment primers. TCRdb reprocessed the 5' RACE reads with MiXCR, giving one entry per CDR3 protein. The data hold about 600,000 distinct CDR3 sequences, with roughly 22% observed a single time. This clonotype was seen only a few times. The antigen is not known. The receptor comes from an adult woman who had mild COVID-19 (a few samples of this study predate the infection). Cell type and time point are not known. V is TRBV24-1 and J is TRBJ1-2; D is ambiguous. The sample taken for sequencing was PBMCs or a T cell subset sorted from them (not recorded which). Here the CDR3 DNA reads TGTGCCACCAGTGACGAGTCTAACTATGGCTACACCTTC. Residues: CATSDESNYGYTF.